Presented here are 29 T cell receptor beta chains from one specimen sequenced in a study of shared clonotypes between healthy human individuals. Clones were sequenced by immunoSEQ multiplex PCR, and TCRdb holds only the in-frame ones, with some missing. This sample has about 2.3 million clones, with approximately 93% found just once. The sample was naive CD4+ T cells from PBMCs. Indicated subset: CD45RA+ positively selected. These receptors were collected from a man aged 18-30 years in good health. Some clones in this sample may be carry-over from other donors' samples.

V gene TRBV7-3 combines with J gene TRBJ2-3; D may be TRBD1 (6 bases). The CDR3 has 15 amino acids. Trimming left V 1 base short and J 6 bases short, with 14 bases between. Germline assignment: CDR1 SGHTA and CDR2 FQGTGA. DNA of the CDR3: TGTGCCAGCAGCTTAAATGGACAGATCTCCGATACGCAGTATTTT. It encodes CASSLNGQISDTQYF.

This clone was picked up one time. This chain connects TRBV9 to TRBJ2-1; the D gene could be TRBD1 or TRBD2 (5 bases each). The CDR3 sequence is 16 residues long. From germline, CDR1 is SGDLS and CDR2 YYNGEE. Trimming removed 3 bases from V and 9 bases from J, with 22 bases in between. The CDR3 sequence: CASSAPGRPNIGEQFF. In nucleotides, the CDR3 is TGTGCCAGCAGCGCCCCGGGACGTCCAAATATAGGTGAGCAGTTCTTC.

The chain couples TRBV14 to TRBJ2-5, with 10 bases fitting TRBD1. The V gene end was trimmed by 6 bases and the J gene end by 5 bases; junction bases not matched to a gene: 3. Germline V CDR1 and CDR2: SGHDN, FVKESK. CDR3 size: 13 residues. The CDR3 region is CASRRQGAETQYF. The CDR3, as DNA: TGTGCCAGCAGGAGACAGGGGGCGGAGACCCAGTACTTC. Supplemented by reference TRBV14 and TRBJ2-5, the full variable domain reads EAGVTQFPSHSVIEKGQTVTLRCDPISGHDNLYWYRRVMGKEIKFLLHFVKESKQDESGMPNNRFLAERTGGTYSTLKVQPAELEDSGVYFCASRRQGAETQYFGPGTRLLVL.

The rearrangement uses TRBV28 and TRBJ2-5, with a possible D match to TRBD1 (6 bases). Germline CDR1 MDHEN, CDR2 SYDVKM. V shed 3 bases and J shed 1 base, with 15 bases lying between them. CDR3 size: 16 residues. CDR3 bases: TGTGCCAGCAGTTTCCAGGGGAGAGGTCCCCAAGAGACCCAGTACTTC. Protein sequence: CASSFQGRGPQETQYF.

The genes are TRBV28 and TRBJ1-4; D call uncertain. Germline-derived CDR1 and CDR2 are MDHEN and SYDVKM. The CDR3 consists of 15 residues. Trimming took off 5 bases at V and 7 bases at J, with 17 bases between the two ends. The CDR3 nucleotides read TGTGCCAGCAGTCCCGAGAAGACCGTGCGTGAAAAACTGTTTTTT. Translation gives CASSPEKTVREKLFF.

This clone was found once. In the same sample, other DNA sequences code for this CDR3. This chain links TRBV5-1 with TRBJ2-3, with D maybe TRBD2 (5 bases). Trimming pared 1 base from V and 2 bases from J, leaving 11 bases between. CDR1 is SGHRS, CDR2 YFSETQ, per germline. This CDR3 contains 15 residues. CDR3 bases: TGCGCCAGCAGCTTGTCCCCGGGGTCCACAGATACGCAGTATTTT. As protein: CASSLSPGSTDTQYF.

This rearrangement joins TRBV4-3 to TRBJ2-3, with a weak D call TRBD1 (6 bases). The CDR3 spans 15 residues. Germline-derived CDR1 and CDR2 are LGHNA and YSLEER. Trimming stripped 4 bases from V and 0 bases from J, with 11 bases between. CDR3 loop: CASSPRGSSTDTQYF. The CDR3 nucleotides read TGCGCCAGCAGCCCCAGGGGATCTAGCACAGATACGCAGTATTTT.

The CDR3 region has the DNA TGTGCCAGTAGTACCCTAGCGGTGATGGGCTACGAGCAGTACTTC. Translation gives CASSTLAVMGYEQYF. The chain combines TRBV19 with TRBJ2-7; 7 nucleotides match TRBD2. CDR1 and CDR2 from the germline V gene are LNHDA and SQIVND (reference sequence). This CDR3 has 15 residues. Trimming cost V 4 bases and J 3 bases; bases outside gene matches: 9.

The V call is TRBV2, the J call TRBJ2-5; perhaps TRBD2 as D (5 bases). CDR1 and CDR2 from the germline V gene are SNHLY and FYNNEI. This CDR3 has 12 amino acids. Trimming pared 9 bases from V and 5 bases from J, leaving 13 bases between. The CDR3 spells CARTRGGETQYF. The CDR3 nucleotides read TGTGCCAGAACTAGAGGCGGTGAGACCCAGTACTTC.

The chain is built from TRBV10-3 and TRBJ1-5; tentatively, D is TRBD1 (5 bases). Trimming shortened V by 7 bases and J by 3 bases, and 10 bases separated the two germline ends. The CDR3 is 13 residues long. In germline, CDR1 is ENHRY, CDR2 SYGVKD. Here the CDR3 DNA reads TGTGCCATCAAGGCACAGGACAATCAGCCCCAGCATTTT. It codes for CAIKAQDNQPQHF.

This sequence joins TRBV28 and TRBJ2-3; D unresolved. CDR3 length: 15 residues. Between the trimmed V and J ends, which lost 3 bases and 0 bases, there was a span of 10 bases. Germline lookup yields CDR1 MDHEN and CDR2 SYDVKM. The CDR3 loop is CASSLSRTSTDTQYF. The CDR3 DNA sequence: TGTGCCAGCAGTTTGAGCAGAACTAGCACAGATACGCAGTATTTT.

The chain links TRBV5-4 to TRBJ1-1, with D possibly being TRBD1 (5 bases). Germline V gives CDR1 SGHNT, CDR2 YYREEE (reference sequence). The V gene lost 3 bases and the J gene lost 10 bases, with 19 bases spanning the gap. The CDR3 is 14 residues long. The CDR3 DNA follows: TGTGCCAGCAGCTCAGGAGGGGCGGTCAACCGAGCTTTCTTT. Its protein product is CASSSGGAVNRAFF.

V gene TRBV10-3 combines with J gene TRBJ2-1; a weak D match, TRBD1 (6 bases). The V end lost 5 bases, the J end lost 6 bases, and 20 bases lay between the germline ends. Germline V gene sequence: CDR1 ENHRY, CDR2 SYGVKD. There are 16 residues in the CDR3. The CDR3 DNA follows: TGTGCCATCAGTTCAGGGGAGACACTAAAGCCCAATGAGCAGTTCTTC. Translated: CAISSGETLKPNEQFF.

V usage is TRBV11-2 and J usage is TRBJ1-2; D gene unclear. The V and J ends lost 5 bases and 5 bases respectively, with 12 bases between them. The CDR3 is 13 residues long. CDR1 is SGHAT and CDR2 is FQNNGV in the germline V gene. CDR3 sequence (DNA): TGTGCCAGCAGCCGTCGACATGAATATGGCTACACCTTC. It specifies CASSRRHEYGYTF.

The chain joins TRBV4-1 to TRBJ1-2, with D perhaps TRBD1 (6 bases). The V end was cut by 5 bases, the J end by 2 bases, with 15 bases between. CDR1 and CDR2 from the germline V gene are MGHRA and YSYEKL. The CDR3 length is 15 residues. The CDR3 DNA follows: TGCGCCAGCAGCTTGTTGGACAGTCTAAACTATGGCTACACCTTC. It yields the protein CASSLLDSLNYGYTF.

V and J are TRBV5-1 and TRBJ2-5; 7 bases agree with TRBD2. The CDR3 totals 14 residues. The germline V gene encodes CDR1 SGHRS and CDR2 YFSETQ. J gave up 5 bases and V 0 bases, and 4 bases lay outside the gene matches. CDR3 sequence: CASSLEGGDETQYF. The CDR3, as DNA: TGCGCCAGCAGCTTGGAGGGAGGGGACGAGACCCAGTACTTC.

The V and J genes are TRBV28 and TRBJ1-2; D gene uncertain. CDR1 is MDHEN and CDR2 is SYDVKM in the germline V gene. The CDR3 runs 13 residues. V dropped 4 bases and J dropped 7 bases, with 13 bases sitting between them. Here the CDR3 DNA reads TGTGCCAGCAGTTCCCCGGTGGTGAGTGGCTACACCTTC. Amino acid sequence: CASSSPVVSGYTF.

The rearrangement links TRBV5-1 to TRBJ2-1; maybe TRBD2 (5 bases). CDR1 is SGHRS, CDR2 YFSETQ, per germline. V dropped 4 bases and J dropped 6 bases, with 17 bases sitting between them. This CDR3 spans 15 amino acids. DNA for the CDR3: TGCGCCAGCAGCCCGCCGGGGTCCGACGCCAATGAGCAGTTCTTC. As protein: CASSPPGSDANEQFF.

The chain is built from TRBV10-2 and TRBJ2-1; 9 bases map to TRBD2. This CDR3 is built from 14 residues. V was clipped by 8 bases and J by 5 bases; unmatched bases: 7. Looked up from germline, CDR1 is WSHSY and CDR2 is SAAADI. The CDR3 here is CASLTSGSHNEQFF. The CDR3 bases are TGCGCCAGCCTAACTAGCGGGTCCCACAATGAGCAGTTCTTC.

The rearrangement uses TRBV4-2 and TRBJ2-1; 10 bases are shared with TRBD2. Germline V gene data show CDR1 as LGHNA and CDR2 as YNFKEQ. The CDR3 loop spans 17 amino acids. Trimming removed 3 bases from V and 4 bases from J; junction bases left unmatched: 9. Written as DNA, the CDR3 is TGTGCCAGCAGCCAGGAACCCGGGACTAGCGTTTACAATGAGCAGTTCTTC. Amino acid sequence: CASSQEPGTSVYNEQFF.

This chain connects TRBV9 to TRBJ1-1; D remains ambiguous. This CDR3 has 14 residues. The V and J ends lost 3 bases and 2 bases respectively, with 11 bases between them. The V gene's germline CDR1 is SGDLS and CDR2 YYNGEE. CDR3 amino acids: CASSADTLNTEAFF. The CDR3 nucleotides read TGTGCCAGCAGCGCCGACACCCTCAACACTGAAGCTTTCTTT.

This chain joins TRBV27 and TRBJ2-1; 9 bases match TRBD2. Germline lookup yields CDR1 MNHEY and CDR2 SMNVEV (reference sequence). The V and J ends lost 4 bases and 15 bases, in that order; junction bases with no gene match: 22. This CDR3 spans 17 amino acids. Here the CDR3 reads CASSSTTSAGGLARRFF. The CDR3 DNA sequence: TGTGCCAGCAGTTCCACAACCTCAGCGGGAGGATTGGCCCGAAGGTTCTTC.

The rearrangement uses TRBV7-2 and TRBJ2-5; 8 bases align to TRBD2. The V and J ends lost 7 bases and 4 bases, in that order; junction bases with no gene match: 20. Germline CDR1 reads SGHTA; CDR2 reads FQGNSA. This CDR3 spans 18 amino acids. The CDR3 nucleotides read TGTGCCAGCACAATAGACCAGAGACAGGCCGGGAGGGGAGAGACCCAGTACTTC. As protein: CASTIDQRQAGRGETQYF. Full variable domain (missing parts from reference TRBV7-2 and TRBJ2-5): GAGVSQSPSNKVTEKGKDVELRCDPISGHTALYWYRQSLGQGLEFLIYFQGNSAPDKSGLPSDRFSAERTGGSVSTLTIQRTQQEDSAVYLCASTIDQRQAGRGETQYFGPGTRLLVL.

The J gene is TRBJ2-1, the V gene TRBV18; D is unclear. The CDR3 contains 10 residues. The germline V gene has CDR1 KGHSH and CDR2 LQKENI. V lost 3 bases to trimming and J lost 10 bases, with 4 bases between them. CDR3 sequence reads: CASSPSEQFF. The DNA of the CDR3 is TGTGCCAGCTCACCGTCCGAGCAGTTCTTC.

The V call is TRBV4-2, the J call TRBJ2-7, with D perhaps matching TRBD1 (6 bases). CDR3 length: 15 residues. The V gene lost 5 bases and the J gene lost 0 bases, with 14 bases spanning the gap. CDR1 and CDR2 from the germline V gene are LGHNA and YNFKEQ. The DNA of the CDR3 is TGTGCCAGCAGCAGCTCGGGACACCTCTCCTACGAGCAGTACTTC. Translating it yields CASSSSGHLSYEQYF.

This clone was counted a single time. V usage is TRBV5-1 and J usage is TRBJ1-1; D unresolved. Germline CDR1 SGHRS, CDR2 YFSETQ. Trimming removed 4 bases at V and 1 base at J, with 14 bases between. There are 15 residues in the CDR3. The CDR3 nucleotides are TGCGCCAGCAGCCCCACAAGCACAGAGAACACTGAAGCTTTCTTT. This gives the protein CASSPTSTENTEAFF.

A note on this clone: The sample has other DNA sequences that encode this CDR3 too. The J gene is TRBJ2-5, the V gene TRBV5-4, with 8 positions matching TRBD1. This CDR3 has 13 residues. Trimming removed 4 bases from V and 4 bases from J; junction bases left unmatched: 3. CDR1 and CDR2 from the germline V gene are SGHNT and YYREEE (reference sequence). The CDR3 sequence is CASSNTGGETQYF. In DNA, the CDR3 is TGTGCCAGCAGCAATACAGGGGGAGAGACCCAGTACTTC.

The rearrangement joins TRBV7-3 to TRBJ2-1, with D perhaps assigned TRBD1 or TRBD2 (6 bases each). Trimming shortened V by 5 bases and J by 6 bases, and 23 bases separated the two germline ends. CDR3 size: 17 residues. CDR1 and CDR2 (germline): SGHTA, FQGTGA. CDR3 loop: CASSLQYRGPPGNEQFF. As DNA, the CDR3 is TGTGCCAGCAGCCTCCAATATCGGGGGCCCCCTGGCAATGAGCAGTTCTTC.

The chain carries TRBV19 and TRBJ2-1; D perhaps matches TRBD2 (5 bases). V lost 4 bases and J lost 0, with 10 bases in between. CDR3 length: 15 amino acids. CDR1 is LNHDA, CDR2 SQIVND, per germline (reference sequence). The CDR3 DNA sequence: TGTGCCAGTAGTAACGGCGGGTACTCCTACAATGAGCAGTTCTTC. Protein sequence: CASSNGGYSYNEQFF. Full variable domain (remainder filled in from reference TRBV19 and TRBJ2-1): DGGITQSPKYLFRKEGQNVTLSCEQNLNHDAMYWYRQDPGQGLRLIYYSQIVNDFQKGDIAEGYSVSREKKESFPLTVTSAQKNPTAFYLCASSNGGYSYNEQFFGPGTRLTVL.